Below, 18 T cell receptor beta chains from the same sample are listed, as sequenced in a study of somatic mutations in cytotoxic T cells in rheumatoid arthritis. Only in-frame clones appear in the TCRdb table, and some are missing; sequencing was by immunoSEQ multiplex PCR. Of 15,000 or so clones in the sample, about four fifths are singletons; the top ten hold approximately 15%. Sequenced: CD8+ T cells sorted from blood. These receptor sequences come from a woman in her forties or fifties with rheumatoid arthritis.

This sequence joins TRBV4-1 and TRBJ2-3; D is perhaps TRBD2 (7 bases). The CDR3 totals 17 residues. In germline, CDR1 is MGHRA, CDR2 YSYEKL. Trimming took off 4 bases at V and 6 bases at J, with 23 bases between the two ends. The CDR3: CASSPRDASGGRDTQYF. The CDR3 nucleotides are TGCGCCAGCAGCCCTCGGGACGCGTCCGGGGGGCGGGATACGCAGTATTTT.

The chain links TRBV7-9 to TRBJ2-7; 9 nucleotides line up with TRBD1. The junction had 4 bases not matched to a gene; V was cut back by 4 bases and J by 0 bases. The germline CDR1 and CDR2 sequences are SEHNR and FQNEAQ (reference sequence). This CDR3 contains 15 residues. CDR3 protein: CASSSQGADSYEQYF. The DNA of the CDR3 is TGTGCCAGCAGCTCACAGGGGGCCGACTCCTACGAGCAGTACTTC.

The chain carries TRBV4-2 and TRBJ2-4; 7 bases line up with TRBD2. V lost 0 bases to trimming and J lost 2 bases; unmatched junction nucleotides: 10. Germline CDR1 is LGHNA and CDR2 is YNFKEQ. This CDR3 has 18 amino acids. CDR3 bases: TGTGCCAGCAGCCAAGAGGCGGTCGGGGGGTTGACCAAAAACATTCAGTACTTC. It encodes CASSQEAVGGLTKNIQYF.

This chain uses TRBV29-1 with TRBJ2-7; maybe TRBD1 (6 bases). The CDR3 is 11 residues long. Per the germline V gene, CDR1 is SQVTM and CDR2 is ANQGSEA. The germline V and J ends were trimmed by 7 bases and 7 bases, with 14 bases remaining between them. CDR3 DNA sequence: TGCAGCGGTTCGGACAGTCTGGAGCAGTACTTC. Its protein product is CSGSDSLEQYF.

The chain carries TRBV27 and TRBJ1-4; D unclear. This CDR3 region has 11 residues. The germline CDR1 and CDR2 sequences are MNHEY and SMNVEV (reference sequence). V lost 6 bases to trimming and J lost 10 bases, with 9 bases between them. This chain's CDR3 is CASSRGGKLFF. The CDR3 DNA follows: TGTGCCAGCAGCCGCGGAGGAAAACTGTTTTTT.

The rearrangement joins TRBV7-9 to TRBJ1-2; 11 nucleotides agree with TRBD1. This CDR3 is 15 amino acids long. Per the germline V gene, CDR1 is SEHNR and CDR2 is FQNEAQ (reference sequence). The V segment lost 4 bases and the J segment 6 bases; nucleotides outside the gene matches: 7. This CDR3 is CASSYGQGAIDGYTF. Written as DNA, the CDR3 is TGTGCCAGCAGCTACGGACAGGGGGCAATTGATGGCTACACCTTC.

On this clone: Other DNA sequences of this sample code for an identical CDR3. The chain is built from TRBV27 and TRBJ1-2; TRBD1 agrees at 7 bases. The CDR3 consists of 13 residues. Looked up from germline, CDR1 is MNHEY and CDR2 is SMNVEV (reference sequence). Trimming cost V 6 bases and J 2 bases; bases outside gene matches: 3. CDR3 sequence reads: CASSPGQNYGYTF. The CDR3 region has the DNA TGTGCCAGCAGCCCGGGACAGAACTATGGCTACACCTTC.

This chain uses TRBV4-1 with TRBJ1-2; D not resolved. CDR3 length equals 13 residues. Trimming cost V 1 base and J 8 bases, with 11 bases left between them. From germline, CDR1 is MGHRA and CDR2 YSYEKL. The CDR3 here is CASSQAYEKGYTF. The CDR3 nucleotides read TGCGCCAGCAGCCAAGCTTATGAAAAGGGCTACACCTTC.

The rearrangement joins TRBV9 to TRBJ2-5, with 8 bases matching TRBD1. TRBJ2-7 explains the end of the DNA better; the J call may be wrong. The V gene's germline CDR1 is SGDLS and CDR2 YYNGEE. The CDR3 covers 14 residues. DNA for the CDR3: TGTGCCAGCAGCGTAGCAGGGGGCCCCTACGAGCAGTACTTC. This codes for CASSVAGGPYEQYF.

The V gene is TRBV4-3, the J gene TRBJ2-3, with 8 positions matching TRBD2. This CDR3 comprises 16 residues. The trim removed 0 bases at V and 7 bases at J, leaving 9 bases unmatched. Germline CDR1 LGHNA, CDR2 YSLEER. Here the CDR3 reads CASSQDPGGSGNTQYF. The CDR3 nucleotides read TGCGCCAGCAGCCAAGACCCCGGTGGTAGCGGGAATACGCAGTATTTT.

The chain has TRBV10-1 and TRBJ2-3; TRBD1 might be the D (5 bases). The germline V gene encodes CDR1 WNHNN and CDR2 SYGVQD (reference sequence). The CDR3 sequence is 15 residues long. The V and J ends lost 4 bases and 2 bases respectively, with 13 bases between them. CDR3 sequence reads: CASSATAWDTDTQYF. The CDR3 bases are TGCGCCAGCAGTGCGACAGCCTGGGACACAGATACGCAGTATTTT.

The V and J genes are TRBV4-2 and TRBJ2-5, with 7 bases matching TRBD1. The CDR3 runs 16 residues. V lost 0 bases, J lost 4 bases, and 8 bases stayed unmatched. The germline gives CDR1 LGHNA, CDR2 YNFKEQ. The CDR3 sequence: CASSQDQGQRGETQYF. CDR3 nucleotides: TGTGCCAGCAGCCAAGATCAGGGACAGCGAGGAGAGACCCAGTACTTC.

J is TRBJ2-1 and V is TRBV7-9; D is unresolved. V lost 1 base to trimming and J lost 6 bases, with 4 bases between them. In germline, CDR1 is SEHNR, CDR2 FQNEAQ (reference sequence). The CDR3 is 12 residues long. The CDR3 region has the DNA TGTGCCAGCAGCTTAGAGCCCAATGAGCAGTTCTTC. Its translation: CASSLEPNEQFF.

The rearrangement links TRBV7-6 to TRBJ2-2; 11 nucleotides line up with TRBD2. Looked up from germline, CDR1 is SGHVS and CDR2 is FNYEAQ. The CDR3 extends over 16 amino acids. Trimming cost V 5 bases and J 6 bases; bases outside gene matches: 8. The CDR3 region is CASSNLAGGFPGELFF. DNA for the CDR3: TGTGCCAGCAGCAACCTAGCGGGGGGATTCCCCGGGGAGCTGTTTTTT.

This clone is a singleton in its sample. The gene calls are TRBV9 and TRBJ1-2, with D perhaps matching TRBD1 (6 bases). The V and J ends lost 3 bases and 4 bases respectively, with 19 bases between them. Germline V gene lookup returns CDR1 SGDLS and CDR2 YYNGEE. This CDR3 is 16 amino acids long. The CDR3 is CASSAYPGTQGYGYTF. The CDR3 DNA reads TGTGCCAGCAGCGCCTACCCCGGGACACAGGGCTATGGCTACACCTTC.

CDR3 nucleotides: TGCGCCAGCAGTCAACGGGACCGGGACCTGCGCTCCTACGAGCAGTACTTC. This encodes CASSQRDRDLRSYEQYF. The J gene is TRBJ2-7, the V gene TRBV23-1, with D perhaps assigned TRBD1 or TRBD2 (5 bases each). TRBV23-1 is annotated as an ORF whose role is uncertain. V was pared by 2 bases and J by 0 bases, with 17 bases between. This CDR3 region has 17 residues.

This clone was observed a single time. This chain links TRBV5-4 with TRBJ2-1; 14 bases line up with TRBD2. Germline V lookup: CDR1 SGHNT, CDR2 YYREEE (reference sequence). After removal of 4 bases from V and 4 bases from J, the junction contained 4 bases not matched to a gene. The CDR3 covers 16 residues. CDR3 region: CASSLGLAGGYNEQFF. Written as DNA, the CDR3 is TGTGCCAGCAGCCTCGGACTAGCGGGGGGTTACAATGAGCAGTTCTTC.

The J gene is TRBJ2-7, the V gene TRBV19; either TRBD1 or TRBD2 may supply D (5 bases each). This CDR3 contains 14 residues. Germline CDR1 reads LNHDA; CDR2 reads SQIVND (reference sequence). Trimming removed 3 bases at V and 2 bases at J, with 11 bases between. CDR3 region: CASSIRDGTYEQYF. CDR3 bases: TGTGCCAGTAGTATCCGGGACGGTACCTACGAGCAGTACTTC.